This TCR beta chain derives from a study of CD8+ T cells in alopecia areata. Study-level results: Scalp repertoires also include resident alphabeta T cells from normal skin. Higher clonality than in normal scalp was seen in lesional scalp, especially alopecia totalis/universalis. Numerous expanded lesional clones remained in scalp and blood during tofacitinib.

This clone was detected a few times. Its cognate antigen is unknown. This sample's treatment: oral pan-JAK inhibitor, 5-10 mg twice daily. Lesional scalp punch biopsies and peripheral blood came from alopecia areata patients. Reverse transcription of extracted RNA yielded cDNA, which provided the sequencing template. The repertoire was sequenced with immunoSEQ multiplex PCR; TCRdb's copy has only in-frame clones and lacks some. Counted here are tens of thousands of clones, roughly 28% occurring once; the ten biggest clones make up about 16%. With 6 bases clipped from V and 3 bases from J, the junction kept 6 bases outside the gene matches. The CDR3 sequence is 13 residues long. Germline-derived CDR1 and CDR2 are SQVTM and ANQGSEA.

The starting material was CD8+ T cells sorted from blood, obtained at week 4, from a patient treated with tofacitinib. The chain uses TRBV29-1 and TRBJ2-7; 9 nucleotides line up with TRBD1. The receptor was derived from a human donor with alopecia areata. This CDR3 is CSVLQGASYEQYF. For the CDR3, the DNA is TGCAGCGTCTTACAGGGGGCTAGCTACGAGCAGTACTTC.